These 28 T cell receptor beta chains were all obtained from the same sample, sequenced in a study of CD8 T cells in ankylosing spondylitis. TCRdb re-called the 5' RACE reads through MiXCR, storing one row per CDR3 protein. The table has under 200,000 distinct CDR3 sequences, approximately 9.9% seen once. The source material was blood, either unsorted or a sorted T cell fraction (not recorded which). These receptors originate from a female donor with ankylosing spondylitis or in good health (not recorded which).

DNA of the CDR3: TGTGCCAGCAAGTTGGATAGCGGTCCCAGGGGGGAGCTGTTTTTT. This codes for CASKLDSGPRGELFF. V and J are TRBV27 and TRBJ2-2; possible D gene TRBD2, 6 bases. Trimming took 7 bases from V and 8 from J, leaving 20 bases between them. The CDR3 spans 15 residues. Germline values: CDR1 MNHEY, CDR2 SMNVEV (reference sequence).

The CDR3 sequence: CAWTPRRGLVTYEQYF. CDR3 bases: TGTGCCTGGACCCCACGGAGGGGGCTTGTCACCTACGAGCAGTACTTC. J is TRBJ2-7 and V is TRBV30; a weak D match, TRBD1 (7 bases). There are 16 residues in the CDR3. V was trimmed by 4 bases and J by 2 bases, leaving 21 bases between them. Germline V gene sequence: CDR1 GTSNPN, CDR2 SVGIG (reference sequence).

This clonotype showed up just a few times. This chain joins TRBV11-2 and TRBJ2-3; D may be TRBD1 (6 bases). The CDR3 contains 14 residues. V lost 2 bases and J lost 6, with 12 bases in between. CDR1 and CDR2 (germline): SGHAT, FQNNGV. CDR3 amino acids: CASSLTGSMDTQYF. CDR3 in DNA: TGTGCCAGCAGCTTAACAGGGTCGATGGATACGCAGTATTTT.

Many counts were recorded for this clonotype. The V gene is TRBV7-6, the J gene TRBJ2-2, with D unresolved. The germline gives CDR1 SGHVS, CDR2 FNYEAQ. CDR3 length equals 12 residues. Between the trimmed V and J ends, which lost 3 bases and 7 bases, there was a span of 6 bases. The CDR3 protein is CASSLARGELFF. The CDR3 nucleotides read TGTGCCAGCAGCTTGGCACGCGGGGAGCTGTTTTTT.

A few counts support this clonotype. The rearrangement links TRBV4-2 to TRBJ1-3, with D possibly matching TRBD1 (6 bases). With 4 bases removed from V and 0 bases from J, the gap between germline ends came to 10 bases. Germline assignment: CDR1 LGHNA and CDR2 YNFKEQ. This CDR3 is 15 amino acids long. The CDR3 DNA follows: TGTGCCAGCAGCCTAGGGGGAGGCTCTGGAAACACCATATATTTT. It translates to CASSLGGGSGNTIYF.

This clonotype was seen only a few times. This chain connects TRBV4-2 to TRBJ2-5; D not resolved. V lost 8 bases and J 6 bases, leaving 13 bases between the germline ends. CDR3 length equals 12 residues. Germline loops: CDR1 LGHNA, CDR2 YNFKEQ. The CDR3 DNA follows: TGTGCCAGCGGAACATTAGGCAAGACCCAGTACTTC. It specifies CASGTLGKTQYF.

The chain uses TRBV20-1 and TRBJ2-5; 9 positions match TRBD2. This CDR3 has 12 residues. Germline-derived CDR1 and CDR2 are DFQATT and SNEGSKA (reference sequence). After removal of 7 bases from V and 5 bases from J, the junction contained 5 bases not matched to a gene. In DNA, the CDR3 is TGCAGTGTGGAAAGCGGGAGGGAGACCCAGTACTTC. As protein: CSVESGRETQYF.

This clonotype turned up a few times. The chain employs TRBV25-1 and TRBJ2-5; TRBD1 matches at 9 bases. Germline-derived CDR1 and CDR2 are MGHDK and SYGVNS. The CDR3 is 16 residues long. The ends lost 0 bases at V and 5 bases at J; junction bases unmatched: 7. CDR3 sequence reads: CASSEYTPGQGETQYF. The CDR3 DNA sequence: TGTGCCAGCAGTGAATATACTCCGGGACAGGGTGAGACCCAGTACTTC.

This clonotype came up a few times. This chain links TRBV4-1 with TRBJ2-7; D gene uncertain. The germline V and J ends were trimmed by 2 bases and 3 bases, with 14 bases remaining between them. The V gene's germline CDR1 is MGHRA and CDR2 YSYEKL. The CDR3 sequence is 15 residues long. CDR3 loop: CASSQNPDGFYEQYF. CDR3 nucleotide sequence: TGCGCCAGCAGCCAAAACCCGGACGGATTCTACGAGCAGTACTTC.

This clonotype appeared a few times. CDR3 nucleotide sequence: TGTGCCAGCCGATTAGGAGGCCGATATGAGCAGTTCTTC. This codes for CASRLGGRYEQFF. J is TRBJ2-1 and V is TRBV11-2; weak D call: TRBD2 (5 bases). Trimming removed 8 bases from V and 8 bases from J, with 16 bases in between. The CDR3 is made up of 13 amino acids. From germline, CDR1 is SGHAT and CDR2 FQNNGV.

Only a few counts were recorded for this clonotype. The chain is built from TRBV12-3 or TRBV12-4 and TRBJ1-5; a possible D gene is TRBD1 (5 bases). Trimming took 6 bases from V and 8 from J, leaving 17 bases between them. The CDR3 totals 14 residues. The CDR3 loop is CASRTGGTGEPQHF. In nucleotides, the CDR3 is TGTGCCAGCAGAACCGGGGGGACGGGGGAGCCCCAGCATTTT.

The chain is built from TRBV20-1 and TRBJ2-1, with 8 nucleotides matching TRBD2. With 6 bases clipped from V and 3 bases from J, the junction kept 7 bases outside the gene matches. Germline CDR1 is DFQATT and CDR2 is SNEGSKA (reference sequence). The CDR3 loop spans 14 amino acids. This chain's CDR3 is CSAPGGADYNEQFF. The CDR3 nucleotides read TGCAGTGCCCCGGGGGGGGCCGACTACAATGAGCAGTTCTTC.

This chain connects TRBV20-1 to TRBJ2-7; no clear D gene. Trimming stripped 6 bases from V and 2 bases from J, with 14 bases between. The CDR3 consists of 13 residues. CDR1 is DFQATT and CDR2 is SNEGSKA in the germline V gene (reference sequence). In nucleotides, the CDR3 is TGCAGTGCGGAATCAGTTACGACCTACGAGCAGTACTTC. This codes for CSAESVTTYEQYF.

This clonotype was detected only a few times. The chain links TRBV5-5 to TRBJ2-1, with TRBD2 matching over 8 bases. The J segment lost 4 bases and the V segment lost 1 base, leaving 4 bases of the junction unmatched. Germline V gives CDR1 SGHKS, CDR2 YYEKEE (reference sequence). This CDR3 region has 15 residues. The chain's CDR3 is CASSLYREGYNEQFF. In DNA form, the CDR3 reads TGTGCCAGCAGCTTGTATCGGGAGGGGTACAATGAGCAGTTCTTC.

The chain uses TRBV10-3 and TRBJ1-1; no clear D. The CDR3 runs 11 residues. Germline V gives CDR1 ENHRY, CDR2 SYGVKD. V was pared by 7 bases and J by 1 base, with 4 bases between. CDR3 sequence: CAIKSNTEAFF. The CDR3 nucleotides read TGTGCCATCAAATCGAACACTGAAGCTTTCTTT.

This clonotype occurred a few times. The rearrangement uses TRBV14 and TRBJ2-7, with 8 bases aligning to TRBD2. The V segment lost 4 bases and the J segment 2 bases; nucleotides outside the gene matches: 7. The germline V gene has CDR1 SGHDN and CDR2 FVKESK. The CDR3 has 15 residues. The CDR3 region has the DNA TGTGCCAGCAGCCCCCTACTAGCGGCCACCTACGAGCAGTACTTC. Translation gives CASSPLLAATYEQYF.

In this sample, this clonotype turned up many times. This rearrangement joins TRBV20-1 to TRBJ2-7; D is unclear. Deletions cut 0 bases from V and 0 bases from J, with 12 bases between. The CDR3 length is 15 residues. Germline-derived CDR1 and CDR2 are DFQATT and SNEGSKA (reference sequence). CDR3 amino acids: CSARDVGSGSYEQYF. As DNA, the CDR3 is TGCAGTGCTAGAGATGTCGGGTCCGGCTCCTACGAGCAGTACTTC.

This clonotype was counted ten times or more. This sequence joins TRBV7-9 and TRBJ2-1; TRBD1 agrees at 10 bases. In germline, CDR1 is SEHNR, CDR2 FQNEAQ (reference sequence). V dropped 5 bases and J dropped 7; count of bases not matched to a gene: 8. This CDR3 contains 15 residues. CDR3 amino acids: CASSHRDRGGNEQFF. The CDR3 bases are TGTGCCAGCAGCCACCGGGACAGGGGCGGTAATGAGCAGTTCTTC. The full variable domain, in which reference TRBV7-9 and TRBJ2-1 provide the parts outside the CDR3, is DTGVSQNPRHKITKRGQNVTFRCDPISEHNRLYWYRQTLGQGPEFLTYFQNEAQLEKSRLLSDRFSAERPKGSFSTLEIQRTEQGDSAMYLCASSHRDRGGNEQFFGPGTRLTVL.

This clonotype turned up a few times. V is TRBV27 and J is TRBJ2-5, with D possibly TRBD1 on 5 matching bases. Germline V CDR1 and CDR2: MNHEY, SMNVEV (reference sequence). V shed 0 bases and J shed 5 bases, with 16 bases lying between them. The CDR3 consists of 16 residues. The CDR3 coding sequence is TGTGCCAGCAGTTTATCAATAGGGGCGATGGGGGAGACCCAGTACTTC. Protein sequence: CASSLSIGAMGETQYF.

A few counts support this clonotype. This sequence joins TRBV7-9 and TRBJ2-7; D is possibly TRBD2 (6 bases). The V end was cut by 10 bases, the J end by 9 bases, with 16 bases between. This CDR3 comprises 11 residues. The germline gives CDR1 SEHNR, CDR2 FQNEAQ (reference sequence). CDR3 loop: CAIRGNLGQYF. CDR3 in DNA: TGTGCCATCCGGGGGAACCTTGGGCAGTACTTC. The full variable domain, with the rest looked up from reference TRBV7-9 and TRBJ2-7, is DTGVSQNPRHKITKRGQNVTFRCDPISEHNRLYWYRQTLGQGPEFLTYFQNEAQLEKSRLLSDRFSAERPKGSFSTLEIQRTEQGDSAMYLCAIRGNLGQYFGPGTRLTVT.

The rearrangement links TRBV11-2 to TRBJ2-1; 12 bases agree with TRBD2. This CDR3 contains 15 residues. Looked up from germline, CDR1 is SGHAT and CDR2 is FQNNGV. Unmatched junction bases numbered 11, after V lost 5 bases and J lost 12 bases. The CDR3 sequence: CASSLTLAGGEGQFF. The CDR3 region has the DNA TGTGCCAGCAGCCTAACGCTAGCGGGAGGGGAGGGGCAGTTCTTC.

This chain uses TRBV7-2 with TRBJ2-7; D possibly corresponds to TRBD1 (5 bases). The CDR3 sequence is 12 residues long. Germline assignment: CDR1 SGHTA and CDR2 FQGNSA. Trimming stripped 3 bases from V and 4 bases from J, with 7 bases between. As DNA, the CDR3 is TGTGCCAGCAGCTTTCCAGGGTACGAGCAGTACTTC. Translated, it gives CASSFPGYEQYF.

The V gene is TRBV20-1, the J gene TRBJ2-1; 7 nucleotides align to TRBD1. The V and J ends lost 5 bases and 5 bases, in that order; junction bases with no gene match: 21. The germline V gene encodes CDR1 DFQATT and CDR2 SNEGSKA (reference sequence). This CDR3 is built from 18 residues. The CDR3 region is CSAHPLVRQGPMNNEQFF. CDR3 nucleotides: TGCAGTGCTCACCCCCTGGTGCGACAGGGACCGATGAACAATGAGCAGTTCTTC.

This clonotype occurred many times. The CDR3 spells CSAREGRGLGNTEAFF. Here the CDR3 DNA reads TGCAGTGCTAGAGAGGGCAGGGGGCTCGGGAACACTGAAGCTTTCTTT. The chain uses TRBV20-1 and TRBJ1-1, with TRBD1 identical over 8 bases. Germline V gene sequence: CDR1 DFQATT, CDR2 SNEGSKA (reference sequence). This CDR3 comprises 16 residues. The trim removed 0 bases at V and 1 base at J, leaving 7 bases unmatched.

This clonotype has more than one count but fewer than ten. J is TRBJ2-7 and V is TRBV10-3; unclear D gene. Germline values: CDR1 ENHRY, CDR2 SYGVKD. Trimming took 0 bases from V and 6 from J, leaving 3 bases between them. The length of the CDR3 is 11 residues. CDR3 in DNA: TGTGCCATCAGTGAGTCCGCCGAGCAGTACTTC. Translated: CAISESAEQYF.

This clonotype has only a few counts. The genes are TRBV27 and TRBJ1-6, with a weak D call TRBD1 (5 bases). The CDR3 extends over 14 amino acids. CDR1 and CDR2 from the germline V gene are MNHEY and SMNVEV (reference sequence). Trimming left V 5 bases short and J 8 bases short, with 13 bases between. The CDR3 sequence: CASSPSGGHSPLHF. In nucleotides, the CDR3 is TGTGCCAGCAGTCCAAGCGGGGGACATTCACCCCTCCACTTT.

This clonotype was seen a handful of times. The chain employs TRBV4-3 and TRBJ2-1; 7 nucleotides line up with TRBD2. CDR3 length: 16 residues. CDR1 is LGHNA, CDR2 YSLEER, per germline. Trimming removed 3 bases from V and 0 bases from J; junction bases left unmatched: 5. CDR3 in DNA: TGCGCCAGCAGCCAGATAGCGGGTAGCTCCTACAATGAGCAGTTCTTC. Translation: CASSQIAGSSYNEQFF.

The chain links TRBV27 to TRBJ2-1; perhaps D is TRBD1 or TRBD2 (5 bases each). Germline V gives CDR1 MNHEY, CDR2 SMNVEV (reference sequence). The ends were cut back, 4 bases at V and 10 bases at J, with 17 bases in the middle. The CDR3 contains 14 residues. CDR3 nucleotide sequence: TGTGCCAGCAGTTGGGACGGCCCGTCGGGCGAGCAGTTCTTC. It encodes CASSWDGPSGEQFF.